A selection of T cell receptor beta chains follows, all from one sample in a study of response to subunit inactivated influenza vaccine. From the RT-PCR reads, TCRdb called clonotypes with MiXCR, one entry per CDR3 protein. The sample has under 850,000 distinct CDR3 sequences, around 18% seen once. The source was PBMCs from blood, collected 4 to 6 days after vaccination. The receptors stem from a man aged 45-60 years who received an inactivated influenza vaccine. CDR3s include the opening cysteine and the closing phenylalanine or tryptophan. A D gene is named only where the DNA matches it firmly. The listing skips clone size in some rows; elsewhere it reads once, few, many or a size class.

cdr3_nt,cdr3_aa,v_call,clone_size,d_call,j_call
TGTGCCAGCAAACCTGGACAGGACCTGAGGGGCTACACCTTC,CASKPGQDLRGYTF,TRBV6-2/TRBV6-3,few,TRBD1,TRBJ1-2
TGTGCCAGCAGTTACGCAGGGTTCACAGATACGCAGTATTTT,CASSYAGFTDTQYF,TRBV6-5,many,.,TRBJ2-3
TGTGCCAGCAGTGAAGACGCAAGAGGAAAAGAGACCCAGTACTTC,CASSEDARGKETQYF,TRBV2,few,.,TRBJ2-5
TGCGCCAGCAGTCGTGGACTCGACTTTGTGGATGAGCAGTTCTTC,CASSRGLDFVDEQFF,TRBV10-2,few,.,TRBJ2-1
TGTGCCAGCAGCTTAGCAGGGAGGGAGCAGTACTTC,CASSLAGREQYF,TRBV7-6,many,.,TRBJ2-7
TGTGCCAGCTCACCACCGTCCCAAACCTACGAGCAGTACTTC,CASSPPSQTYEQYF,TRBV18,few,.,TRBJ2-7
TGTGCCAGCAGCTTAGCGGGTCTCGGGAGCAATGAGCAGTTCTTC,CASSLAGLGSNEQFF,TRBV7-2,few,.,TRBJ2-1
TGCGCCAGCAGCTCTCGGGGAGGTGTTTCTGGCTACACCTTC,CASSSRGGVSGYTF,TRBV5-1,.,.,TRBJ1-2
TGTGCCAGCAGTTTAGATGGGGTCACCGGGGAGCTGTTTTTT,CASSLDGVTGELFF,TRBV12-3/TRBV12-4,many,.,TRBJ2-2
TGCAGTGCGAGATACAGGGGGCGCACAGATACGCAGTATTTT,CSARYRGRTDTQYF,TRBV20-1,few,TRBD1,TRBJ2-3
TGCGCCAGCAGCCCATTACAGGGGAACTACGAGCAGTACTTC,CASSPLQGNYEQYF,TRBV4-1,.,TRBD1,TRBJ2-7
TGTGCCAGCAGCAAAAGGGGCAGGGGCCTTATTGCTGGGGCCAACGTCCTGACTTTC,CASSKRGRGLIAGANVLTF,TRBV21-1,few,.,TRBJ2-6
TGTGCCAGCAGCCTGGCGTGGGCAGGGGGGAACTATGGCTACACCTTC,CASSLAWAGGNYGYTF,TRBV12-3/TRBV12-4,few,TRBD1,TRBJ1-2
TGCAGTGCTAGAATCGGACTAGCGGGAGGGAATACGCAGTATTTT,CSARIGLAGGNTQYF,TRBV20-1,many,TRBD2,TRBJ2-3
TGTGCCACCAGTGATGGGGGGATCTCCTACGAGCAGTACTTC,CATSDGGISYEQYF,TRBV24-1,.,.,TRBJ2-7
TGTGCCAGCAGCTTAGCGCAGTTAGAAAACATTCAGTACTTC,CASSLAQLENIQYF,TRBV7-2,many,.,TRBJ2-4
TGTGCCATCAGCCTTGGGACTAGCGGGAGGTTCTCCTACGAGCAGTACTTC,CAISLGTSGRFSYEQYF,TRBV10-3,.,TRBD2,TRBJ2-7
TGCGCCAGCAGCCCACTAGGGTCTAGCGGTAGGCTGGCCAACACAGATACGCAGTATTTT,CASSPLGSSGRLANTDTQYF,TRBV4-1,.,TRBD2,TRBJ2-3
TGCAGTGCTAGAGTGGCTACCCTCCGAGAGACCCAGTACTTC,CSARVATLRETQYF,TRBV20-1,few,.,TRBJ2-5
TGTGCCAGCAGTAGGACGGTAGGTGAAGCTTTCTTT,CASSRTVGEAFF,TRBV12-3/TRBV12-4,many,.,TRBJ1-1
TGCGCCAGCAGCAGGTTAGCGGGGGGCCTCAGAGAGCAGTTCTTC,CASSRLAGGLREQFF,TRBV5-1,few,TRBD2,TRBJ2-1
TGTGCCAGCAGCACCCGACTAGCGGGAGACTCCGAGCAGTACTTC,CASSTRLAGDSEQYF,TRBV27,.,TRBD2,TRBJ2-7
TGTGCCAGCAGCTTGGAAGGGGCGGCAGGATACACTGAAGCTTTCTTT,CASSLEGAAGYTEAFF,TRBV5-6,.,.,TRBJ1-1
TGTGCCAGCAGTCACCTTACTAGCGGGGTCTCGACCCAGTACTTC,CASSHLTSGVSTQYF,TRBV6-5,.,TRBD2,TRBJ2-5
TGCGCCAGCAGCCAAGGTCCACTCTCCTACGAGCAGTACTTC,CASSQGPLSYEQYF,TRBV4-1,.,.,TRBJ2-7
TGTGCCATCAGTGAAGCCGGCAGAGCCTACGAGCAGTACTTC,CAISEAGRAYEQYF,TRBV10-3,many,.,TRBJ2-7
TGTGCCAGCAGCTTGCTAACTAGCTCTGGCAACATTCAGTACTTC,CASSLLTSSGNIQYF,TRBV5-5,few,.,TRBJ2-4
TGCAGCCTGAGGGGGGGAGGGAGCTCCTACAATGAGCAGTTCTTC,CSLRGGGSSYNEQFF,TRBV29-1,few,.,TRBJ2-1
TGTGCCAGCAGCTTAGGGTCCGGGCCCATCACGCCCCAGCATTTT,CASSLGSGPITPQHF,TRBV7-9,.,.,TRBJ1-5
TGCAGTGCTAGAAGATGGGTTGTCAGGGTAGGAGATACGCAGTATTTT,CSARRWVVRVGDTQYF,TRBV20-1,.,.,TRBJ2-3
TGTGCCACCAGTGACGGGGGGTTAACAGATACGCAGTATTTT,CATSDGGLTDTQYF,TRBV24-1,.,TRBD2,TRBJ2-3
TGCAGCGGGAGCTTCGCGAACACCGGGGAGCTGTTTTTT,CSGSFANTGELFF,TRBV29-1,few,.,TRBJ2-2
TGTGCCACGATGGGAGGGAGCTCCTATAATTCACCCCTCCACTTT,CATMGGSSYNSPLHF,TRBV28,few,.,TRBJ1-6
TGTGCCATCGGGACTAGCGGGATCACAGATACGCAGTATTTT,CAIGTSGITDTQYF,TRBV10-3,.,TRBD2,TRBJ2-3
TGCGCCAGCAGCCCACGTGGCGGACAGGGGGCTCTGGAGACCCAGTACTTC,CASSPRGGQGALETQYF,TRBV5-1,.,TRBD1,TRBJ2-5
TGTGCCAGCAGATCTACAGCCCTCGGGGGTGAAGCTTTCTTT,CASRSTALGGEAFF,TRBV27,.,.,TRBJ1-1
TGTGCCAGCAGCCAAGTACGGGGGGGATACAATGAGCAGTTCTTC,CASSQVRGGYNEQFF,TRBV4-2,.,TRBD2,TRBJ2-1
TGTGCCAGCAGTTTATCGACCAGCAGGGACACAGATACGCAGTATTTT,CASSLSTSRDTDTQYF,TRBV12-3/TRBV12-4,.,.,TRBJ2-3
TGCGCCAGCAGCCCCAGACGCGCCTACAATGAGCAGTTCTTC,CASSPRRAYNEQFF,TRBV5-1,many,.,TRBJ2-1
TGTGCCAGCACCGTTGGGGGGGAGGAGACCCAGTACTTC,CASTVGGEETQYF,TRBV5-5,.,TRBD2,TRBJ2-5
TGTGCCAGCAGTGACTCTTCAGGGTTGAATCAGCCCCAGCATTTT,CASSDSSGLNQPQHF,TRBV6-5,.,.,TRBJ1-5
TGTGCCAGCAGCTTAAGGGGGGCGGACAATTCACCCCTCCACTTT,CASSLRGADNSPLHF,TRBV5-5,few,.,TRBJ1-6
TGTGCCAGCAGACAGGGGATCACAGATACGCAGTATTTT,CASRQGITDTQYF,TRBV6-1,few,TRBD1,TRBJ2-3
TGTGCCAGCTCACCAAAAGACAGATCCTACGAGCAGTACTTC,CASSPKDRSYEQYF,TRBV18,once,.,TRBJ2-7
TGTGCCAGCAGTATATCCCGGGACAGGGTCTCTGGAAACACCATATATTTT,CASSISRDRVSGNTIYF,TRBV28,.,TRBD1,TRBJ1-3
TGCGCCAGCAGCGGTACTGATAATTCACCCCTCCACTTT,CASSGTDNSPLHF,TRBV5-1,.,.,TRBJ1-6
TGTGCCAGCAGCGGAGGGACTAGCTGGGATGAGCAGTTCTTC,CASSGGTSWDEQFF,TRBV7-3,.,TRBD2,TRBJ2-1
TGTGCCAGCAGTACGACAGGGGGTTCGAACACTGAAGCTTTCTTT,CASSTTGGSNTEAFF,TRBV12-3/TRBV12-4,few,TRBD1,TRBJ1-1
TGTGCCAGCAGTTTACCTAGCAGGTACCAAGAGACCCAGTACTTC,CASSLPSRYQETQYF,TRBV12-3/TRBV12-4,few,.,TRBJ2-5